This T cell receptor beta chain came from a study of response to subunit inactivated influenza vaccine. Whole-study results and caveats: The authors suggested that every seasonal influenza vaccination recruits few new T cells.

The CDR3 consists of 12 residues. V lost 6 bases and J lost 6, with 10 bases in between. TCRdb reprocessed the RT-PCR reads with MiXCR, giving one entry per CDR3 protein. This table holds 450,000 to 600,000 distinct CDR3 sequences, less than 10% found once. In its sample, this clonotype was seen many times. Its antigen remains unidentified. The TCR originated in a man between 45 and 75 years old who received an inactivated influenza vaccine. V is TRBV12-3 or TRBV12-4 and J is TRBJ2-3; no definite D call. The source material was PBMCs from blood, sampled about 24 months after vaccination. CDR3 sequence: CASSSTADTQYF. Here the CDR3 DNA reads TGTGCCAGCAGCTCCACTGCCGATACGCAGTATTTT.